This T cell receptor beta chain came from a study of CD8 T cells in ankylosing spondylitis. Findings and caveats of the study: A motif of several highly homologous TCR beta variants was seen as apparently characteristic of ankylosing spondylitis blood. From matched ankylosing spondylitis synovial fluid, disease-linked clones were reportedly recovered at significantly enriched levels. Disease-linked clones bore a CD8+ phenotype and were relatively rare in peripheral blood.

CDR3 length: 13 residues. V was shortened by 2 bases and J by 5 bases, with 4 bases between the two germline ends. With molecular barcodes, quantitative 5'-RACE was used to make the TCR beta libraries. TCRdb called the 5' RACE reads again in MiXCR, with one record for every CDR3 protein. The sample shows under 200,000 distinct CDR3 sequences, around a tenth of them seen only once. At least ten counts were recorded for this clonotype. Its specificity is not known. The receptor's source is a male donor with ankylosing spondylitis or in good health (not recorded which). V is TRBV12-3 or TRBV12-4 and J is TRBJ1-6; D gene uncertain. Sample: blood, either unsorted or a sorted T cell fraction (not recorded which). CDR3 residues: CASSLNDNSPLHF. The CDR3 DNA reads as TGTGCCAGCAGTTTAAACGATAATTCACCCCTCCACTTT.